This T cell receptor (beta chain) was recorded in a study of blood T cell repertoires in COVID-19 (TCRdb year 2020). Context from the whole study: The collaborator samples originated in the United States, Italy and Spain and spanned the acute and convalescent phases of COVID-19. The dataset comprised deeply sampled blood TCRbeta repertoires from subjects exposed to, actively infected with, or recovered from COVID-19. The repertoires were released in a freely available public database intended as a resource for research on the immune response to SARS-CoV-2. Samples came from the ongoing ImmuneRACE study (first 160 participants) plus 1,254 subjects from 6 global collaborators. The prospective study material was composed of cDNA or gDNA derived from T cells, B-cell-depleted T cells, or PBMCs. Where HLA class I and class II types were available, the types were taken from metadata supplied by the sample provider, not from assay-based typing. A de-identified subject ID, COVID-19 status, age in years and sex were almost always included in the sample metadata.

On this clone itself: The antigen it recognizes is unknown. The record has no base qualities; no much larger clone is one base away.

Collaborating institutions collected whole blood in K2EDTA tubes following their own protocols. For TCRbeta analysis, collaborators shipped samples as frozen whole blood, isolated PBMCs, or DNA extracted from either of those sample types. Points the paper makes about the study in general: Clinical and demographic metadata were provided uncurated, with the amount varying by source and participant.

TCRbeta CDR3 regions were amplified from genomic DNA using the immunoSEQ Assay, a bias-controlled multiplex PCR. The paper's processing steps were these. Nucleated cell counts per sample were estimated from amplification of reference gene primers within the assay. To quantify the absolute abundance of each unique TCRbeta CDR3 rearrangement, sequence reads were collapsed and filtered. For each sample, productive Simpson clonality was calculated as the square root of Simpson's diversity index across productive rearrangements. The table comes from immuneACCESS by way of TCRdb, which keeps in-frame sequences with V and J called. Part of the clones is missing from these tables; in studies checked, under half for an unresolved V gene and the rest for unknown reasons. D and trimming come from the DNA, and the V and J calls and clone size come from that table. Counted in this sample were 110,000 or so clones; roughly 89% of them appeared once. The top ten clonotypes cover about 18% of the sample.

For this chain, trimming is 5 bases at the V end and 9 bases at the J end, and the number of junction bases without a gene match is 6. The CDR3 starts with the cysteine, ends with the phenylalanine, and has 15 residues. Only the CDR3 DNA is retained, 45 bases long and in frame from the first base. CDR1 and CDR2 (MNHEY, SMNVEV) derive from the germline V gene (reference sequence). The clonotype was recovered from a human donor with acute or convalescent COVID-19. The donor label of this sample is uncertain. The rearranged chain carries TRBV27 and TRBJ2-1, with 14 middle bases fitting TRBD2. The sample was peripheral blood. The CDR3 protein sequence reads: CASSPWTSGRTEQFF. The nucleotides read TGTGCCAGCAGTCCTTGGACTAGCGGGAGGACTGAGCAGTTCTTC.